Shown below are 6 T cell receptor beta chains from a single sample sequenced in a study of T cells after yellow fever vaccination. One entry per CDR3 protein, called by TCRdb with MiXCR from the 5' RACE reads. The sample lists 100,000 to 150,000 distinct CDR3 sequences, nearly 7.5% seen once, with roughly 2.6% in the top ten. The material was CD4+ T cells sorted from PBMCs, obtained 10 to 11 days after the first yellow fever vaccination. Receptor source: a man between 18 and 29 years old who received the YFV17D yellow fever vaccine.

This clonotype was observed many times. The chain couples TRBV6-5 to TRBJ2-3; 8 nucleotides agree with TRBD1. J was trimmed by 4 bases and V by 2 bases; bases with no gene match: 5. The CDR3 contains 15 residues. CDR1 MNHEY and CDR2 SVGAGI come from the germline V gene. The CDR3 loop reads CASSYRDRPPDTQYF. The CDR3 DNA sequence: TGTGCCAGCAGTTACCGGGACAGGCCCCCAGATACGCAGTATTTT.

The chain couples TRBV9 to TRBJ2-7, with D possibly being TRBD2 (5 bases). The CDR3 extends over 12 amino acids. Looked up from germline, CDR1 is SGDLS and CDR2 is YYNGEE. The ends were cut back, 10 bases at V and 2 bases at J, with 13 bases in the middle. The CDR3 loop reads CAGPEGPYEQYV. As DNA, the CDR3 is TGTGCCGGACCCGAGGGCCCCTACGAGCAGTACGTC.

In this sample, this clonotype turned up many times. The chain has TRBV5-1 and TRBJ2-4; D possibly matches TRBD1 or TRBD2 (7 bases each). V dropped 3 bases and J dropped 9 bases, with 16 bases sitting between them. CDR1 and CDR2 (germline): SGHRS, YFSETQ. The CDR3 covers 14 residues. The CDR3 spells CASSWGDSGTIQYF. As DNA, the CDR3 is TGCGCCAGCAGCTGGGGGGACAGCGGGACCATTCAGTACTTC.

The chain uses TRBV18 and TRBJ1-4; 8 bases agree with TRBD1. In germline, CDR1 is KGHSH, CDR2 LQKENI. This CDR3 has 16 residues. The J segment lost 2 bases and the V segment lost 2 bases, leaving 4 bases of the junction unmatched. The CDR3 sequence: CASSPDRGTTNEKLFF. CDR3 bases: TGTGCCAGCTCACCAGACAGGGGAACGACTAATGAAAAACTGTTTTTT. Filled out from reference TRBV18 and TRBJ1-4, the complete variable domain reads NAGVMQNPRHLVRRRGQEARLRCSPMKGHSHVYWYRQLPEEGLKFMVYLQKENIIDESGMPKERFSAEFPKEGPSILRIQQVVRGDSAAYFCASSPDRGTTNEKLFFGSGTQLSVL.

This clonotype appeared many times. V gene TRBV19 combines with J gene TRBJ2-2, with 8 bases fitting TRBD1. The V gene end was trimmed by 6 bases and the J gene end by 2 bases; junction bases not matched to a gene: 2. CDR3 length equals 14 residues. Germline lookup yields CDR1 LNHDA and CDR2 SQIVND (reference sequence). The CDR3 here is CASRGTGNTGELFF. The CDR3 DNA reads as TGTGCCAGTAGAGGGACAGGAAACACCGGGGAGCTGTTTTTT.

In this sample, this clonotype turned up many times. The chain joins TRBV20-1 to TRBJ2-5; 11 bases fit TRBD2. The CDR3 runs to 15 residues. The ends lost 0 bases at V and 4 bases at J; junction bases unmatched: 4. Germline loops: CDR1 DFQATT, CDR2 SNEGSKA (reference sequence). The CDR3 loop is CSARDLAGGPETQYF. In nucleotides, the CDR3 is TGCAGTGCTAGAGATCTAGCGGGGGGACCAGAGACCCAGTACTTC.